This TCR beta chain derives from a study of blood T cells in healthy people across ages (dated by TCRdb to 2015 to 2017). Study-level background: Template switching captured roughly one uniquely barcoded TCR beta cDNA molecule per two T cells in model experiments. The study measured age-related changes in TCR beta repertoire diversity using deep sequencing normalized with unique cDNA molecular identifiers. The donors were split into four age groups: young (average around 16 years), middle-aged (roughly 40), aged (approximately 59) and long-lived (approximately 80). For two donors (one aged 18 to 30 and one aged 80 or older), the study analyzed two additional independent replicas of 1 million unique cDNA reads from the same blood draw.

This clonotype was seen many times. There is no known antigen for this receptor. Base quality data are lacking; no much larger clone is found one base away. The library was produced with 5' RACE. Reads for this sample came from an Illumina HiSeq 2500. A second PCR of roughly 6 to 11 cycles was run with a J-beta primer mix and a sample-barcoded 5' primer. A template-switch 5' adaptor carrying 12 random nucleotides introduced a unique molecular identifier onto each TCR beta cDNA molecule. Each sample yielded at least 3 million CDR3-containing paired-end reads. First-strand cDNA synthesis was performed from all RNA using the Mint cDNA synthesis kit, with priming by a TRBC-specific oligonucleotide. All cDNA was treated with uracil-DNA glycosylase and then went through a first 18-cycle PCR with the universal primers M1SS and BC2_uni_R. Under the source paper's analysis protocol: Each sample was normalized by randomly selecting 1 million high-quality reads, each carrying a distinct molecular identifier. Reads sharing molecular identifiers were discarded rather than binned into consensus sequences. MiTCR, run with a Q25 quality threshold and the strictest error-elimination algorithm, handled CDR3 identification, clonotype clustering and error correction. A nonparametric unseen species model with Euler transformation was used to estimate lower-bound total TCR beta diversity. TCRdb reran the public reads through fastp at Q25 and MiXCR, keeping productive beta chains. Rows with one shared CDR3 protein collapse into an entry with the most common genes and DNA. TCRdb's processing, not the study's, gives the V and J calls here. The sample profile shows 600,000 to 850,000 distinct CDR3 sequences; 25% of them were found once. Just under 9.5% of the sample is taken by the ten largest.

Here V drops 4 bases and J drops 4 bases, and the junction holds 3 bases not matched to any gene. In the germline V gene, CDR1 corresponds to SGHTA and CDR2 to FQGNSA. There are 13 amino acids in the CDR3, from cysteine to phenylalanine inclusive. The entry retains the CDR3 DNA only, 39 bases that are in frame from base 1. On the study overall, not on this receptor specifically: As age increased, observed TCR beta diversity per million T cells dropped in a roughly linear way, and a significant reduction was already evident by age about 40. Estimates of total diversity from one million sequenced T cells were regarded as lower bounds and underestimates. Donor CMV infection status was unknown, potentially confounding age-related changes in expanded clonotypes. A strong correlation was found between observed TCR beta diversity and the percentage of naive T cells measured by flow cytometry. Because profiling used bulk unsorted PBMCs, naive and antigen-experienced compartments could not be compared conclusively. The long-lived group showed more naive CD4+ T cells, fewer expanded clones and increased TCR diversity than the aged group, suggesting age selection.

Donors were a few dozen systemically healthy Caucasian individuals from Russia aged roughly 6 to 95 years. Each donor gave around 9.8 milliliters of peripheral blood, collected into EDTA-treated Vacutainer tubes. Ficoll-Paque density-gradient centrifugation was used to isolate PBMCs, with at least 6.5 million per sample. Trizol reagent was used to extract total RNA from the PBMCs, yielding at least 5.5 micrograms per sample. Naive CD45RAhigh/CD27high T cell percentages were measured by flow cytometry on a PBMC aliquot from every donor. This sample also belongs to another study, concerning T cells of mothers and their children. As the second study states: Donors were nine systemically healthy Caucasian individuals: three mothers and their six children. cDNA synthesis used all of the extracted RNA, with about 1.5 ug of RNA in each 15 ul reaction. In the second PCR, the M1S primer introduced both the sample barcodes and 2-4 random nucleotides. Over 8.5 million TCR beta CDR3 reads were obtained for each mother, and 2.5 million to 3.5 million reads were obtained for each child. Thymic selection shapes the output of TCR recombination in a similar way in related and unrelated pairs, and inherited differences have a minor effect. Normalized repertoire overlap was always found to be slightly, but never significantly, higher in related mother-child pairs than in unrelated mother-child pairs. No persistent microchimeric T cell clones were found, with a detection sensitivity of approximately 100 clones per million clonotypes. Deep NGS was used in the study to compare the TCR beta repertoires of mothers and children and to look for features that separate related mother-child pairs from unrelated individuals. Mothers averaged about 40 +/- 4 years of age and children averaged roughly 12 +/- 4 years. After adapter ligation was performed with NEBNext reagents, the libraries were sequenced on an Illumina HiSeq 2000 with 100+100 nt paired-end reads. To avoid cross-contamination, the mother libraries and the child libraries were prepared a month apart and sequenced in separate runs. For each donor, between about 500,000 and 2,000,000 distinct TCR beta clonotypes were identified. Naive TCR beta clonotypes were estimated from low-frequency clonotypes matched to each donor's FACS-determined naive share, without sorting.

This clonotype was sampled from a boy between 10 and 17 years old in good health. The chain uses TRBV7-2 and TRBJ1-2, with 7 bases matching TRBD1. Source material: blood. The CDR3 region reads CASSSGTVYGYTF. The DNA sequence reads TGTGCCAGCAGCTCGGGGACAGTCTATGGCTACACCTTC. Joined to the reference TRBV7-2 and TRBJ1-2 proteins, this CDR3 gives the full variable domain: GAGVSQSPSNKVTEKGKDVELRCDPISGHTALYWYRQSLGQGLEFLIYFQGNSAPDKSGLPSDRFSAERTGGSVSTLTIQRTQQEDSAVYLCASSSGTVYGYTFGSGTRLTVV.